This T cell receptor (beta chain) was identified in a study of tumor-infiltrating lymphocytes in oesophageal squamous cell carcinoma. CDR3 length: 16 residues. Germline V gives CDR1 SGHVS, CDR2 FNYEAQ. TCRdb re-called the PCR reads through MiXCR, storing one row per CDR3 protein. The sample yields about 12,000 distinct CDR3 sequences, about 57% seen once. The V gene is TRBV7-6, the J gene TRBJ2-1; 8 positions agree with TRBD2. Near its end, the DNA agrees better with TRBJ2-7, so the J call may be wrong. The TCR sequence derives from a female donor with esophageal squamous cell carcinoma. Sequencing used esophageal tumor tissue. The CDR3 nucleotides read TGTGCCAGCAGCTTAAGCCCGCGGGAGGCTCGTAATGAGCAGTACTTC. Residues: CASSLSPREARNEQYF.